This T cell receptor (beta chain) was retrieved from a study of radiation and T cells in renal cell carcinoma. Study-wide background: Nephrectomy followed 15 Gy stereotactic body radiation by 4 weeks.

Only in-frame clones appear in the TCRdb table, and some are missing; sequencing was by immunoSEQ multiplex PCR. The sample lists about 59,000 clones; roughly 79% were seen once. Documented time point: baseline pretreatment blood. Treatment denoted: 15 Gy SBRT to primary tumor, nephrectomy 4 weeks later. After SBRT, blood was collected at 2 and 4 weeks, plus baseline. CDR1 and CDR2 from the germline V gene are LNHDA and SQIVND (reference sequence). The CDR3 has 18 amino acids. V shed 5 bases, J shed 2 bases, and the junction held 16 bases outside the gene matches. This clonotype originated in a man between 60 and 70 years old with renal cell carcinoma. The chain carries TRBV19 and TRBJ2-7, with TRBD1 matching over 9 bases. The specimen was blood, collected from a patient whose treatment included radiotherapy and nephrectomy. CDR3 bases: TGTGCCAGTAGTGTACCGGGACAGGGAACCGATTACCCCTACGAGCAGTACTTC. As protein: CASSVPGQGTDYPYEQYF.